One and the same sample provided the 10 T cell receptor beta chains below, sequenced in a study of cytomegalovirus exposure and HLA in healthy donors. Using immunoSEQ multiplex PCR, the repertoire was profiled, and TCRdb retains in-frame clones only, with some absent. The sample shows fewer than 200,000 clones, roughly 85% of them seen only once. The specimen was PBMCs. Receptors originate from a man between 18 and 29 years old in good health and CMV-seropositive.

V is TRBV5-4 and J is TRBJ2-3, with 7 bases fitting TRBD2. Germline V gene sequence: CDR1 SGHNT, CDR2 YYREEE (reference sequence). V lost 5 bases and J lost 0; bases outside the gene matches: 6. The CDR3 runs to 15 residues. The CDR3 sequence is CASRPGGSSTDTQYF. In nucleotides, the CDR3 is TGTGCCAGCAGACCCGGGGGGTCGAGCACAGATACGCAGTATTTT.

The CDR3 spells CASSVTSGNHEQYF. CDR3 nucleotide sequence: TGCGCCAGCAGCGTGACTAGCGGGAACCACGAGCAGTACTTC. This rearrangement joins TRBV5-1 to TRBJ2-7; 11 nucleotides align to TRBD2. The CDR3 length is 14 residues. The V segment lost 4 bases and the J segment 5 bases; nucleotides outside the gene matches: 5. Per germline, CDR1 SGHRS and CDR2 YFSETQ.

The rearrangement links TRBV18 to TRBJ2-6, with D unresolved. V dropped 6 bases and J dropped 1 base, with 10 bases sitting between them. CDR1 is KGHSH and CDR2 is LQKENI in the germline V gene. The CDR3 sequence is 15 residues long. The CDR3 sequence is CASSLQASGANVLTF. Written as DNA, the CDR3 is TGTGCCAGCTCGCTTCAGGCGTCTGGGGCCAACGTCCTGACTTTC.

This clone was seen a few times. The chain carries TRBV28 and TRBJ1-6; 7 nucleotides match TRBD1. Germline V gene sequence: CDR1 MDHEN, CDR2 SYDVKM. The CDR3 covers 15 residues. J lost 10 bases, V lost 6 bases, and 12 bases had no gene match. The CDR3 sequence: CASSPARQGGSPLHF. The CDR3 DNA sequence: TGTGCCAGCAGCCCTGCTAGACAGGGAGGATCACCCCTCCACTTT.

The table lists this clone with a count of one. The genes are TRBV9 and TRBJ2-3; D is ambiguous. The germline CDR1 and CDR2 sequences are SGDLS and YYNGEE. V dropped 6 bases and J dropped 4 bases, with 18 bases sitting between them. This CDR3 has 15 amino acids. The CDR3 DNA is TGTGCCAGCACCCCCGGAGTAATCCACTCAGATACGCAGTATTTT. It specifies CASTPGVIHSDTQYF.

The V call is TRBV6-6, the J call TRBJ2-3; tentative D call: TRBD2 (6 bases). The germline V gene has CDR1 MNHNY and CDR2 SVGAGI (reference sequence). The CDR3 consists of 12 residues. Trimming left V 4 bases short and J 9 bases short, with 11 bases between. The CDR3 bases are TGTGCCAGCAGTTGGGGGAGGCGCACGCAGTATTTT. It translates to CASSWGRRTQYF.

This sequence joins TRBV4-1 and TRBJ2-1; 12 nucleotides match TRBD2. Germline V gene sequence: CDR1 MGHRA, CDR2 YSYEKL. The CDR3 has 15 residues. V lost 4 bases and J lost 9; bases outside the gene matches: 7. CDR3 protein: CASSLTSGRLGEQFF. CDR3 in DNA: TGCGCCAGCAGCCTGACTAGCGGGAGACTGGGTGAGCAGTTCTTC.

This chain joins TRBV9 and TRBJ1-1; 7 positions match TRBD1. This CDR3 contains 15 residues. Germline values: CDR1 SGDLS, CDR2 YYNGEE. V lost 4 bases to trimming and J lost 0 bases; unmatched junction nucleotides: 6. CDR3 sequence reads: CASSPRQGMNTEAFF. The CDR3 DNA follows: TGTGCCAGCAGCCCACGACAGGGAATGAACACTGAAGCTTTCTTT. Variable domain in full (rest from reference TRBV9 and TRBJ1-1): DSGVTQTPKHLITATGQRVTLRCSPRSGDLSVYWYQQSLDQGLQFLIQYYNGEERAKGNILERFSAQQFPDLHSELNLSSLELGDSALYFCASSPRQGMNTEAFFGQGTRLTVV.

The chain combines TRBV5-1 with TRBJ2-5, with D unresolved. Trimming shortened V by 4 bases and J by 4 bases, and 11 bases separated the two germline ends. The germline V gene has CDR1 SGHRS and CDR2 YFSETQ. This CDR3 has 13 amino acids. The DNA for the CDR3 is TGCGCCAGCAGCCCCCGGAGCCTAGAGACCCAGTACTTC. The encoded protein is CASSPRSLETQYF. Full variable domain (outside the CDR3, taken from reference TRBV5-1 and TRBJ2-5): KAGVTQTPRYLIKTRGQQVTLSCSPISGHRSVSWYQQTPGQGLQFLFEYFSETQRNKGNFPGRFSGRQFSNSRSEMNVSTLELGDSALYLCASSPRSLETQYFGPGTRLLVL.

This chain joins TRBV28 and TRBJ2-7, with TRBD2 identical over 7 bases. This CDR3 has 16 amino acids. Germline CDR1 is MDHEN and CDR2 is SYDVKM. The V and J ends lost 4 bases and 0 bases, in that order; junction bases with no gene match: 9. CDR3 loop: CASSSLAASDSYEQYF. CDR3 bases: TGTGCCAGCAGTTCCCTAGCGGCCAGCGACTCCTACGAGCAGTACTTC. The complete variable domain, with remaining parts taken from reference TRBV28 and TRBJ2-7, reads DVKVTQSSRYLVKRTGEKVFLECVQDMDHENMFWYRQDPGLGLRLIYFSYDVKMKEKGDIPEGYSVSREKKERFSLILESASTNQTSMYLCASSSLAASDSYEQYFGPGTRLTVT.